This T cell receptor beta chain was identified during a study of long-term antiretroviral therapy in people with HIV. Investigators performed immunoSEQ version v3.0 at survey level. TCRdb's copy holds only in-frame clones and misses some; the assay was immunoSEQ multiplex PCR. Here the sample spans around 29,000 clones, around 95% being singletons. Germline values: CDR1 SNHLY, CDR2 FYNNEI. CDR3 size: 15 residues. The trim removed 4 bases at V and 6 bases at J, leaving 4 bases unmatched. The sample in question was unsorted PBMCs, obtained 5.3 years after starting antiretroviral therapy. This sequence was found in a man aged 25 to 45 with HIV. The V call is TRBV2, the J call TRBJ2-3, with TRBD2 matching over 13 bases. The DNA for the CDR3 is TGTGCCAGCAGTGCAACTAGCGGGGGGGTTGATACGCAGTATTTT. Translation: CASSATSGGVDTQYF.